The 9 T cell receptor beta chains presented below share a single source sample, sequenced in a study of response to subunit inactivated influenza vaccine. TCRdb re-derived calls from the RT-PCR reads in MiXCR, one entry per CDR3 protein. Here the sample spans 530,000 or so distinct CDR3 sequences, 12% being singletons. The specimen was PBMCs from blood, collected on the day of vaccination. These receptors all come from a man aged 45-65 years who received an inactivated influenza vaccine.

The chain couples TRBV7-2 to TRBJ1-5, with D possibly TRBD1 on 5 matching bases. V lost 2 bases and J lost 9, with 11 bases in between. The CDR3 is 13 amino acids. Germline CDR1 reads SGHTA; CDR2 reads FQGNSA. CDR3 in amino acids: CASSLRQSTPQHF. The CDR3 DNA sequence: TGTGCCAGCAGCTTACGACAGTCGACGCCCCAGCATTTT.

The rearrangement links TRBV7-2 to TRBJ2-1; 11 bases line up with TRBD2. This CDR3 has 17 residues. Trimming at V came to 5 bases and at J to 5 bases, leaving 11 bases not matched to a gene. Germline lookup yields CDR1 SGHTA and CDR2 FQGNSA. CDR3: CASSLRLPGLADNEQFF. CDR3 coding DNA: TGTGCCAGCAGCCTCCGATTACCGGGACTAGCGGACAATGAGCAGTTCTTC. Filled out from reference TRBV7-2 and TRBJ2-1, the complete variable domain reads GAGVSQSPSNKVTEKGKDVELRCDPISGHTALYWYRQSLGQGLEFLIYFQGNSAPDKSGLPSDRFSAERTGGSVSTLTIQRTQQEDSAVYLCASSLRLPGLADNEQFFGPGTRLTVL.

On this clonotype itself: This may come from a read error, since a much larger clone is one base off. The CDR3 here is CAISPDSNQPQHF. CDR3 DNA sequence: TGTGCCATCAGTCCTGATAGCAATCAGCCCCAGCATTTT. This chain uses TRBV10-3 with TRBJ1-5; no reliable D call. Germline V gives CDR1 ENHRY, CDR2 SYGVKD. Between the trimmed V and J ends, which lost 5 bases and 0 bases, there was a span of 5 bases. The CDR3 is 13 amino acids.

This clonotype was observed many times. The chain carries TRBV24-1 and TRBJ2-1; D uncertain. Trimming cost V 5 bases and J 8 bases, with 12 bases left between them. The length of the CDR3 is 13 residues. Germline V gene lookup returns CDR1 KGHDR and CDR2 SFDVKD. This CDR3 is CATSVWAFDEQFF. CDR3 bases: TGTGCCACCAGTGTTTGGGCATTTGATGAGCAGTTCTTC.

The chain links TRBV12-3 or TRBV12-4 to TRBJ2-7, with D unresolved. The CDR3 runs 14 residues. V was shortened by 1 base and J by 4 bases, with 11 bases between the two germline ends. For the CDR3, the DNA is TGTGCCAGCAGTTTAGGTACCGGAGAATACGAGCAGTACTTC. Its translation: CASSLGTGEYEQYF.

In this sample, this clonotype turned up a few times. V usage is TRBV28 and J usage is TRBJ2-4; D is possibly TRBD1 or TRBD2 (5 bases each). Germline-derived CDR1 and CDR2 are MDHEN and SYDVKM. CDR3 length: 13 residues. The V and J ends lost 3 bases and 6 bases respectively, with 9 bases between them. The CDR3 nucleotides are TGTGCCAGCAGTTTTCGGGACCGAAACATTCAGTACTTC. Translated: CASSFRDRNIQYF.

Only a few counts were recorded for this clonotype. This CDR3 is CAISDRESDSPLHF. The CDR3 DNA sequence: TGTGCCATCAGTGACAGGGAATCGGATTCACCCCTCCACTTT. The chain has TRBV10-3 and TRBJ1-6, with D perhaps matching TRBD1 (5 bases). CDR3 length: 14 amino acids. Germline V CDR1 and CDR2: ENHRY, SYGVKD. The V end lost 3 bases, the J end lost 8 bases, and 11 bases lay between the germline ends.

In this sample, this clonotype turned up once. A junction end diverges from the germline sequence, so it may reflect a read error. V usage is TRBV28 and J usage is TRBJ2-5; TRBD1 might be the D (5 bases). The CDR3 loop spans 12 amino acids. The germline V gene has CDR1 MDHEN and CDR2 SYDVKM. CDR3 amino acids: CVSSFPGRAQYF. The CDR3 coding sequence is TGTGTCAGCAGTTTTCCCGGCAGGGCCCAGTACTTC.

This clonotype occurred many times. CDR3 protein: CASRLTGMGTEAFF. The CDR3 DNA is TGTGCCAGCAGGTTGACAGGGATGGGCACTGAAGCTTTCTTT. The chain employs TRBV12-3 or TRBV12-4 and TRBJ1-1; 7 nucleotides align to TRBD1. J lost 4 bases, V lost 6 bases, and 8 bases had no gene match. CDR3 length: 14 residues.